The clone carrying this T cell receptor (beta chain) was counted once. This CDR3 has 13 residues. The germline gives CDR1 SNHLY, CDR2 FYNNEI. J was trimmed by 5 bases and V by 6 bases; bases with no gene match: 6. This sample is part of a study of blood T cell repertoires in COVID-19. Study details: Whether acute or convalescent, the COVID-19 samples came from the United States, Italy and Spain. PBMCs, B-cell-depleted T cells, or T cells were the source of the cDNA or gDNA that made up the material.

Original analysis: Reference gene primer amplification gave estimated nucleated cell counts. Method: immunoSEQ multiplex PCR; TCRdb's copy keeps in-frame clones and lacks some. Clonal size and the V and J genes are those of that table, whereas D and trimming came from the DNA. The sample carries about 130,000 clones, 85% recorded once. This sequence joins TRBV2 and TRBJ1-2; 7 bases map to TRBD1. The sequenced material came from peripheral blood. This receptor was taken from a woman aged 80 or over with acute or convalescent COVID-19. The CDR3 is CASRRGQEYGYTF. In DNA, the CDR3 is TGTGCCAGCAGGAGAGGACAGGAGTATGGCTACACCTTC.